This T cell receptor (beta chain) was identified in a study of blood T cell repertoires in COVID-19. As for the study in general: Nucleic acid was either cDNA or gDNA, and it came from T cells, B-cell-depleted T cells, or PBMCs.

Produced via immunoSEQ multiplex PCR; TCRdb's table is partial and in-frame only. The sample carries about 75,000 clones, about nine tenths recorded once. The CDR3 has 16 residues. Trimming took off 6 bases at V and 8 bases at J, with 25 bases between the two ends. From germline, CDR1 is SGHTA and CDR2 FQGNSA. The receptor's source is a woman aged 50 to 60 with acute or convalescent COVID-19. This rearrangement joins TRBV7-2 to TRBJ1-2; TRBD1 is a possible D gene (6 bases). The material sequenced was peripheral blood. Here the CDR3 reads CASRLNQGLPRKGYTF. CDR3 DNA sequence: TGTGCCAGCAGGTTGAACCAGGGGCTTCCAAGGAAAGGCTACACCTTC.